This T cell receptor beta chain is drawn from a study of blood T cells in healthy people across ages. Broader study findings: Aged donors had fewer naive CD4+ cells and lower diversity than long-lived donors.

Each donor had about 9.6 milliliters of peripheral blood drawn. As for this clonotype: Its antigen is still unknown.

PCR was performed a second time for about 7 to 11 cycles using a sample-barcoded 5' primer and a J-beta primer mix. TCRdb used MiXCR to reprocess the 5' RACE reads, holding one entry per CDR3 protein. The table includes fewer than 2 million distinct CDR3 sequences, roughly two fifths detected once. V shed 2 bases, J shed 3 bases, and the junction held 8 bases outside the gene matches. The CDR3 runs to 16 residues. In germline, CDR1 is MNHEY, CDR2 SVGEGT. The clonotype was recovered from a human donor in good health. The chain carries TRBV6-2 or TRBV6-3 and TRBJ2-7, with 9 bases lining up with TRBD2. The material sequenced was blood. For the CDR3, the DNA is TGTGCCAGCAGTTACGGGCTAGCGGGGAGAAACTACGAGCAGTACTTC. Amino acids: CASSYGLAGRNYEQYF.